Listed below are T cell receptor beta chains from one sample, sequenced in a study of cytomegalovirus exposure and HLA in healthy donors. Profiling relied on immunoSEQ multiplex PCR, and the TCRdb table lists in-frame clones only, not all of them. The table records around 110,000 clones, roughly 9.9% of them present only once. Material: PBMCs. The receptors shown here come from a man aged 25-45 years in good health and CMV-seronegative. Both conserved end residues are part of each CDR3. The D gene is left open where the match is weak. Some rows mark clone size as missing; the rest say once, few, many or name a class of expanded clone.

J,V,D,size,CDR3,DNA
TRBJ1-6,TRBV5-1,-,few,CASSPQGPYNSPLHF,TGCGCCAGCAGCCCACAGGGACCCTATAATTCACCCCTCCACTTT
TRBJ1-2,TRBV29-1,-,few,CSVGAEGPYGYTF,TGCAGCGTCGGGGCGGAGGGTCCCTATGGCTACACCTTC
TRBJ2-7,TRBV4-1,-,-,CASSQDALRGFYEQYF,TGCGCCAGCAGCCAAGATGCCCTCCGAGGGTTTTACGAGCAGTACTTC
TRBJ2-7,TRBV11-2,-,-,CASSPSYEQYF,TGTGCCAGCAGCCCGTCCTACGAGCAGTACTTC
TRBJ1-5,TRBV2,TRBD1,-,CASSARTGYSNQPQHF,TGTGCCAGCAGTGCCCGGACAGGTTATAGCAATCAGCCCCAGCATTTT
TRBJ1-5,TRBV4-1,-,few,CASSQDWQGRSNQPQHF,TGCGCCAGCAGCCAAGATTGGCAGGGTAGGAGCAATCAGCCCCAGCATTTT
TRBJ1-5,TRBV5-4,-,few,CASSLGGGNQPQHF,TGTGCCAGCAGCTTGGGAGGTGGCAATCAGCCCCAGCATTTT
TRBJ1-1,TRBV10-2,-,-,CASTPTGNTEAFF,TGCGCCAGCACTCCTACAGGGAACACTGAAGCTTTCTTT
TRBJ1-6,TRBV6-1,TRBD1,-,CASSRDSFNSPLHF,TGTGCCAGCAGTAGGGACAGTTTCAATTCACCCCTCCACTTT
TRBJ2-7,TRBV5-6,-,-,CASSHRDIHYEQYF,TGTGCCAGCAGCCACCGGGACATTCACTACGAGCAGTACTTC
TRBJ1-4,TRBV5-1,TRBD1,few,CASSLGLQGAHEKLFF,TGCGCCAGCAGCTTGGGACTACAGGGGGCACATGAAAAACTGTTTTTT
TRBJ1-2,TRBV7-2,TRBD1,-,CASSLASQGASYGYTF,TGTGCCAGCAGCTTAGCGAGTCAGGGGGCGAGCTATGGCTACACCTTC
TRBJ2-3,TRBV14,-,-,CASSPLPAGTQYF,TGTGCCAGCAGCCCCCTTCCTGCGGGGACGCAGTATTTT
TRBJ2-3,TRBV27,TRBD2,few,CASSPGTSGRASPDTQYF,TGTGCCAGCAGTCCCGGGACTAGCGGGAGGGCATCTCCAGATACGCAGTATTTT
TRBJ2-7,TRBV9,-,few,CASSSGGAVSYEQYF,TGTGCCAGCAGCTCCGGAGGGGCCGTCTCCTACGAGCAGTACTTC
TRBJ1-4,TRBV30,-,few,CAWRPGHLVNEKLFF,TGTGCCTGGAGACCGGGACACCTAGTTAATGAAAAACTGTTTTTT
TRBJ2-2,TRBV19,-,few,CASRSPGQLNTGELFF,TGTGCCAGTAGGTCTCCGGGACAACTAAACACCGGGGAGCTGTTTTTT
TRBJ2-7,TRBV7-2,-,few,CASSKSRTTYEQYF,TGTGCCAGCAGCAAGAGCCGGACAACCTACGAGCAGTACTTC
TRBJ2-1,TRBV7-3,-,-,CASSPTSTIGRLFF,TGTGCCAGCAGCCCGACCTCGACCATAGGGAGGCTGTTCTTC
TRBJ2-3,TRBV20-1,-,-,CSARRDLTQYF,TGCAGTGCTAGGCGGGATCTTACGCAGTATTTT
TRBJ2-7,TRBV6-1,-,-,CASSEARQPYEQYF,TGTGCCAGCAGTGAAGCGCGACAGCCCTACGAGCAGTACTTC
TRBJ2-7,TRBV5-6,-,-,CASSSGLIPYEQYF,TGTGCCAGCAGCTCGGGACTCATACCCTACGAGCAGTACTTC
TRBJ2-7,TRBV7-6,-,few,CASSLADRSYEQYF,TGTGCCAGCAGCTTAGCCGACAGGTCCTACGAGCAGTACTTC
TRBJ2-4,TRBV7-9,TRBD1,few,CASSSTGGQNIQYF,TGTGCCAGCAGCTCGACAGGGGGTCAAAACATTCAGTACTTC
TRBJ1-2,TRBV5-1,-,-,CASSSGYTTSQDYGYTF,TGCGCCAGCAGCTCGGGATATACGACAAGTCAGGACTATGGCTACACCTTC
TRBJ1-5,TRBV6-5,-,many,CASKPRGDSNQPQHF,TGTGCCAGCAAACCGCGGGGTGACAGCAATCAGCCCCAGCATTTT
TRBJ2-7,TRBV1,-,few,CTSSQASGGGWYEQYF,TGCACCAGCAGCCAAGCGAGCGGGGGGGGATGGTACGAGCAGTACTTC
TRBJ1-1,TRBV29-1,TRBD1,-,CSGDRGSYTEAFF,TGCAGCGGGGACAGGGGTTCTTATACTGAAGCTTTCTTT
TRBJ2-7,TRBV7-6,-,-,CASSKDSEQYF,TGTGCCAGCAGCAAAGACAGCGAGCAGTACTTC
TRBJ2-2,TRBV18,TRBD1,few,CASSVSQGGSNTGELFF,TGTGCCAGCTCAGTGAGCCAAGGGGGCTCGAACACCGGGGAGCTGTTTTTT
TRBJ2-7,TRBV25-1,-,few,CASEDPRPPIYEQYF,TGTGCCAGCGAGGATCCCCGCCCCCCTATCTACGAGCAGTACTTC
TRBJ2-2,TRBV11-3,-,-,CASSPGISDTGELFF,TGTGCCAGCAGCCCGGGGATTTCGGACACCGGGGAGCTGTTTTTT
TRBJ2-5,TRBV5-1,-,-,CASSNRQGGETQYF,TGCGCCAGCAGCAATAGACAGGGAGGAGAGACCCAGTACTTC
TRBJ2-7,TRBV9,TRBD2,few,CASSPSWLAGGYEQYF,TGTGCCAGCAGCCCCTCCTGGCTAGCGGGGGGGTACGAGCAGTACTTC
TRBJ1-1,TRBV19,-,-,CASRLKGSTEAFF,TGTGCCAGTAGATTGAAAGGGAGCACTGAAGCTTTCTTT
TRBJ2-7,TRBV4-1,TRBD1,-,CASSQVPGRGRDEQYF,TGCGCCAGCAGCCAAGTTCCCGGCAGGGGGCGCGACGAGCAGTACTTC
TRBJ1-5,TRBV30,-,-,CAWSVLQGNNQPQHF,TGTGCCTGGAGTGTACTCCAGGGAAACAATCAGCCCCAGCATTTT